Listed below are T cell receptor beta chains from one sample, sequenced in a study of shared clonotypes between healthy human individuals. The data were produced by immunoSEQ multiplex PCR, yet TCRdb's version contains in-frame clones alone and is incomplete. The table includes under 2,500,000 clones, approximately 95% detected once. Sequencing was carried out using naive CD4+ T cells sorted from blood. Receptor source: a man aged 18 to 35 in good health. Each CDR3 is given with its conserved first and last residue. Each record gives: J gene, clone size, V gene, D gene, CDR3 DNA, CDR3 protein. A D gene is named only where the DNA matches it firmly. A clone size is listed for some rows: how often the clone was seen (once, few, many), or a class if it is expanded.

j_call: TRBJ1-2; clone_size: once; v_call: TRBV7-2; d_call: NA; cdr3_nt: TGTGCCAGCAGCCCTAACAGGGTGGACGGCTACACCTTC; cdr3_aa: CASSPNRVDGYTF
j_call: TRBJ1-2; clone_size: NA; v_call: TRBV12-5; d_call: NA; cdr3_nt: TGTGCTAGTGGCCGGGACGGGTCCTATGGCTACACCTTC; cdr3_aa: CASGRDGSYGYTF
j_call: TRBJ1-4; clone_size: NA; v_call: TRBV30; d_call: NA; cdr3_nt: TGTGCCTGGATGGGGGGGTCGGATGAAAAACTGTTTTTT; cdr3_aa: CAWMGGSDEKLFF
j_call: TRBJ1-5; clone_size: NA; v_call: TRBV30; d_call: NA; cdr3_nt: TGTGCCTGGAGTGAGGCAAGCAATCAGCCCCAGCATTTT; cdr3_aa: CAWSEASNQPQHF
j_call: TRBJ2-3; clone_size: NA; v_call: TRBV5-1; d_call: TRBD1; cdr3_nt: TGCGCCAGCAGCTTGGCCCGGGACAGTACTAGCACAGATACGCAGTATTTT; cdr3_aa: CASSLARDSTSTDTQYF
j_call: TRBJ1-2; clone_size: NA; v_call: TRBV5-6; d_call: NA; cdr3_nt: TGTGCCAGCAGACCCTCGACCGACAGCCTGGGCTACACCTTC; cdr3_aa: CASRPSTDSLGYTF
j_call: TRBJ1-1; clone_size: NA; v_call: TRBV11-2; d_call: NA; cdr3_nt: TGTGCCAGCAGCTTATTAGGGAGCACTGAAGCTTTCTTT; cdr3_aa: CASSLLGSTEAFF
j_call: TRBJ1-2; clone_size: NA; v_call: TRBV13; d_call: TRBD1; cdr3_nt: TGTGCCAGCAGCAGGACAGGGGGGCAGTATGGCTACACCTTC; cdr3_aa: CASSRTGGQYGYTF
j_call: TRBJ2-7; clone_size: NA; v_call: TRBV5-1; d_call: TRBD2; cdr3_nt: TGCGCCAGCAGCTCCGGGACTAGCGGGGGGCTAGTCTACGAGCAGTACTTC; cdr3_aa: CASSSGTSGGLVYEQYF
j_call: TRBJ2-2; clone_size: NA; v_call: TRBV5-1; d_call: NA; cdr3_nt: TGCGCCAGCAGCGGAGGGACCGGTGGGGGCGGGGAGCTGTTTTTT; cdr3_aa: CASSGGTGGGGELFF
j_call: TRBJ2-5; clone_size: NA; v_call: TRBV7-9; d_call: NA; cdr3_nt: TGTGCCAGCAGCTTAAAGGGTCAAGAGACCCAGTACTTC; cdr3_aa: CASSLKGQETQYF
j_call: TRBJ2-7; clone_size: NA; v_call: TRBV19; d_call: NA; cdr3_nt: TGTGCCAGTAATTCCGGGGCCCAGAGGTTGTACGAGCAGTACTTC; cdr3_aa: CASNSGAQRLYEQYF
j_call: TRBJ2-3; clone_size: once; v_call: TRBV30; d_call: NA; cdr3_nt: TGTGCCTGGTCGGGGCTAGATACGCAGTATTTT; cdr3_aa: CAWSGLDTQYF
j_call: TRBJ2-3; clone_size: NA; v_call: TRBV11-3; d_call: TRBD2; cdr3_nt: TGTGCCAGCAGCTTAGGGTTGCGGGAGGCGGTAGATACGCAGTATTTT; cdr3_aa: CASSLGLREAVDTQYF
j_call: TRBJ2-7; clone_size: NA; v_call: TRBV20-1; d_call: NA; cdr3_nt: TGCAGTGCGAGCGAAGGGTACGAGCAGTACTTC; cdr3_aa: CSASEGYEQYF
j_call: TRBJ2-7; clone_size: NA; v_call: TRBV5-1; d_call: NA; cdr3_nt: TGCGCCAGCAGCTTTCTTGGTTTCGAGTACGAGCAGTACTTC; cdr3_aa: CASSFLGFEYEQYF
j_call: TRBJ2-7; clone_size: NA; v_call: TRBV19; d_call: TRBD2; cdr3_nt: TGTGCCAGTGGACTAGCGGGAGTCCCCTACGAGCAGTACTTC; cdr3_aa: CASGLAGVPYEQYF
j_call: TRBJ2-1; clone_size: NA; v_call: TRBV6-1; d_call: NA; cdr3_nt: TGTGCCAGCAGTGTCCCTCCCCATGAGCAGTTCTTC; cdr3_aa: CASSVPPHEQFF
j_call: TRBJ2-3; clone_size: NA; v_call: TRBV30; d_call: NA; cdr3_nt: TGTGCCTGGAGGCGGTTTCCGGAGACAGATACGCAGTATTTT; cdr3_aa: CAWRRFPETDTQYF
j_call: TRBJ2-1; clone_size: NA; v_call: TRBV30; d_call: NA; cdr3_nt: TGTGCCTGGAGTCCAGACAGAGACCTTCTGTTCTCCTACAATGAGCAGTTCTTC; cdr3_aa: CAWSPDRDLLFSYNEQFF
j_call: TRBJ1-5; clone_size: NA; v_call: TRBV6-1; d_call: NA; cdr3_nt: TGTGCCAGCACTCCGGGGGGCTATAGCAATCAGCCCCAGCATTTT; cdr3_aa: CASTPGGYSNQPQHF
j_call: TRBJ1-2; clone_size: NA; v_call: TRBV5-4; d_call: NA; cdr3_nt: TGTGCCAGCAGCTTGGGAGACTATGGCTACACCTTC; cdr3_aa: CASSLGDYGYTF
j_call: TRBJ2-5; clone_size: NA; v_call: TRBV7-7; d_call: TRBD2; cdr3_nt: TGTGCTAGCAGCCAACGGATCGCTAGCGGGGGGCAGCAAGAGACCCAGTACTTC; cdr3_aa: CASSQRIASGGQQETQYF
j_call: TRBJ1-1; clone_size: NA; v_call: TRBV11-2; d_call: NA; cdr3_nt: TGTGCCAGCAGCTTCTACAGGGCAGAGCGCACTGAAGCTTTCTTT; cdr3_aa: CASSFYRAERTEAFF
j_call: TRBJ2-1; clone_size: NA; v_call: TRBV6-4; d_call: NA; cdr3_nt: TGTGCCAGCAGTGACATCTTAGGCGATGAGCAGTTCTTC; cdr3_aa: CASSDILGDEQFF
j_call: TRBJ1-6; clone_size: NA; v_call: TRBV5-8; d_call: NA; cdr3_nt: TGTGCCAGCACACGGACAGATAATTCACCCCTCCACTTT; cdr3_aa: CASTRTDNSPLHF
j_call: TRBJ2-7; clone_size: few; v_call: TRBV10-3; d_call: TRBD2; cdr3_nt: TGTGCCATCAACAGCGGGACTAGCGGGAGGGCGGGCGAGCAGTACTTC; cdr3_aa: CAINSGTSGRAGEQYF
j_call: TRBJ2-7; clone_size: NA; v_call: TRBV7-9; d_call: TRBD1; cdr3_nt: TGTGCCAGCAGCCAGACCCGGACAGGGCGCTACGAGCAGTACTTC; cdr3_aa: CASSQTRTGRYEQYF
j_call: TRBJ1-4; clone_size: NA; v_call: TRBV19; d_call: TRBD1; cdr3_nt: TGTGCCAGTAGTACCCGACAGGGTATGGATGAAAAACTGTTTTTT; cdr3_aa: CASSTRQGMDEKLFF
j_call: TRBJ1-2; clone_size: NA; v_call: TRBV28; d_call: NA; cdr3_nt: TGTGCCAGCAAAGGGCTGATGTGGACAGCTCGAGTTCCTAACTATGGCTACACCTTC; cdr3_aa: CASKGLMWTARVPNYGYTF
j_call: TRBJ2-7; clone_size: NA; v_call: TRBV6-5; d_call: NA; cdr3_nt: TGTGCCAGCAGCCCCGGGGCCGGGACGACCTACGAGCAGTACTTC; cdr3_aa: CASSPGAGTTYEQYF
j_call: TRBJ2-1; clone_size: NA; v_call: TRBV20-1; d_call: NA; cdr3_nt: TGCAGGCCGGGAGAGCAGTTCTTC; cdr3_aa: CRPGEQFF
j_call: TRBJ2-1; clone_size: NA; v_call: TRBV9; d_call: NA; cdr3_nt: TGTGCCAGCAGCGTAGGGGGAGTTGGGTACGACAATGAGCAGTTCTTC; cdr3_aa: CASSVGGVGYDNEQFF
j_call: TRBJ2-7; clone_size: NA; v_call: TRBV7-2; d_call: NA; cdr3_nt: TGTGCCAGCAGCCGAGGAATGTGGTCGTACGAGCAGTACTTC; cdr3_aa: CASSRGMWSYEQYF
j_call: TRBJ1-2; clone_size: NA; v_call: TRBV28; d_call: TRBD1; cdr3_nt: TGTGCCAGCAGTTTCCCACGACAGGGCTATGGCTACACCTTC; cdr3_aa: CASSFPRQGYGYTF
j_call: TRBJ2-6; clone_size: NA; v_call: TRBV30; d_call: NA; cdr3_nt: TGTGCCTGGACTACAAGGGGCGGGCGCCGGAGCTCTGGGGCCAACGTCCTGACTTTC; cdr3_aa: CAWTTRGGRRSSGANVLTF
j_call: TRBJ2-1; clone_size: NA; v_call: TRBV7-9; d_call: NA; cdr3_nt: TGTGCCAGCAGCTTAGGTGTGGTTAGCTCCTACAATGAGCAGTTCTTC; cdr3_aa: CASSLGVVSSYNEQFF
j_call: TRBJ2-5; clone_size: NA; v_call: TRBV5-1; d_call: TRBD1; cdr3_nt: TGCGCCAGCTGGACAGGGGGCGTCGAGACCCAGTACTTC; cdr3_aa: CASWTGGVETQYF
j_call: TRBJ2-3; clone_size: NA; v_call: TRBV6-1; d_call: TRBD1; cdr3_nt: TGTGCCAGCGCGGGACAGGGGGGAGATACGCAGTATTTT; cdr3_aa: CASAGQGGDTQYF
j_call: TRBJ2-7; clone_size: once; v_call: TRBV19; d_call: TRBD1; cdr3_nt: TGTGCCAGTAGTATTTGGACAGGGTCTTACGAGCAGTACTTC; cdr3_aa: CASSIWTGSYEQYF
j_call: TRBJ1-6; clone_size: NA; v_call: TRBV10-3; d_call: TRBD1; cdr3_nt: TGTGCCATCAGTTTAGACAGGGGACCTAGTAGCTCCTATAATTCACCCCTCCACTTT; cdr3_aa: CAISLDRGPSSSYNSPLHF
j_call: TRBJ1-5; clone_size: NA; v_call: TRBV6-1; d_call: NA; cdr3_nt: TGTGCCAGCAGTGAAGGTGGGAATAGCAATCAGCCCCAGCATTTT; cdr3_aa: CASSEGGNSNQPQHF
j_call: TRBJ2-5; clone_size: once; v_call: TRBV7-9; d_call: TRBD2; cdr3_nt: TGTGCCAGCAGCCGAGGACTAGCGGGAGTAGAGACCCAGTACTTC; cdr3_aa: CASSRGLAGVETQYF
j_call: TRBJ2-3; clone_size: NA; v_call: TRBV7-2; d_call: TRBD2; cdr3_nt: TGTGCCAGCAGCCGCTCGGCTTTAGCGGGAGCCGATACGCAGTATTTT; cdr3_aa: CASSRSALAGADTQYF
j_call: TRBJ2-2; clone_size: NA; v_call: TRBV5-1; d_call: TRBD1; cdr3_nt: TGCGCCACCGGACAGGGATTCACCGGGGAGCTGTTTTTT; cdr3_aa: CATGQGFTGELFF
j_call: TRBJ2-3; clone_size: NA; v_call: TRBV5-1; d_call: NA; cdr3_nt: TGCGCCAGCAGAGACGCCGGCACAGATACGCAGTATTTT; cdr3_aa: CASRDAGTDTQYF
j_call: TRBJ2-7; clone_size: NA; v_call: TRBV7-8; d_call: NA; cdr3_nt: TGTGCCAGCAGCTTAGACCTGGTTGGCTTGACCTACGAGCAGTACTTC; cdr3_aa: CASSLDLVGLTYEQYF
j_call: TRBJ2-7; clone_size: once; v_call: TRBV4-1; d_call: TRBD1; cdr3_nt: TGCGCCAGCAGCCGATCGCCGGGACAGCTAGCCTACGAGCAGTACTTC; cdr3_aa: CASSRSPGQLAYEQYF
j_call: TRBJ2-2; clone_size: NA; v_call: TRBV6-5; d_call: NA; cdr3_nt: TGTGCCAGCAGGACTCCCGGGACCGGGGAGCTGTTTTTT; cdr3_aa: CASRTPGTGELFF